A selection of T cell receptor beta chains follows, all from one sample in a study of human T cells and chemical hapten exposure. A single record per CDR3 protein comes from TCRdb applying MiXCR to the RACE reads. This sample carries 85,000 to 100,000 distinct CDR3 sequences, around an eighth of them seen once, and the ten largest clones take roughly 2%. The sequenced sample was whole blood, obtained in connection with sensitization to the hapten diphenylcyclopropenone (DPC). Receptors were obtained from a woman between 35 and 50 years old with alopecia areata. Some clones in this sample may be carry-over from other donors' samples. Both conserved end residues are part of each CDR3. Each record gives: D gene, V gene, clone size, J gene, CDR3 DNA, CDR3 protein. A D gene is named only where the DNA matches it firmly. The size of a clone is reported for some rows only, either as once, few or many, or as a class for expanded clones.

TRBD1,TRBV5-6,few,TRBJ1-4,TGTGCCAGCAGCTTGCGGGGAACAGGGGGCCGTGAAAAACTGTTTTTT,CASSLRGTGGREKLFF
-,TRBV5-1,-,TRBJ1-2,TGCGCCAGCAGCCGGACCTTGGATGGCTACACCTTC,CASSRTLDGYTF
-,TRBV7-9,few,TRBJ2-6,TGTGCCAGCAGCTTAGCGCTACGTTCCGGGGCCAACGTCCTGACTTTC,CASSLALRSGANVLTF
-,TRBV5-1,-,TRBJ1-1,TGCGCCAGCAGCTCCCTAGGGCAGAGGCACACTGAAGCTTTCTTT,CASSSLGQRHTEAFF
-,TRBV4-1,few,TRBJ2-1,TGCGCCAGCAGCCCTTCAGAGTGGAATGAGCAGTTCTTC,CASSPSEWNEQFF
-,TRBV6-1,few,TRBJ1-5,TGTGCCAGCAGTTTAACTCCTGGGGGCAATCAGCCCCAGCATTTT,CASSLTPGGNQPQHF
TRBD1,TRBV7-2,-,TRBJ2-5,TGTGCCAGCAGCACGGACAGGGAGATGGCCCAGTACTTC,CASSTDREMAQYF
TRBD1,TRBV24-1,-,TRBJ1-2,TGTGCCACCAGTGATCCCCGGACAGGGTCCGGCTACACCTTC,CATSDPRTGSGYTF
TRBD2,TRBV12-3/TRBV12-4,few,TRBJ2-7,TGTGCCAGCAGTTTCCAGGCAGCGGGACCTACCTACGAGCAGTACTTC,CASSFQAAGPTYEQYF
TRBD1,TRBV7-7,few,TRBJ2-5,TGTGCTAGCAGCTCGGACAGGGCAGAGACCCAGTACTTC,CASSSDRAETQYF
TRBD1,TRBV28,few,TRBJ1-2,TGTGCCAGCAGTTCGGGAGACAGGGTCTATGGCTACACCTTC,CASSSGDRVYGYTF
-,TRBV29-1,few,TRBJ2-5,TGCAGCGTTGGCCTAGATTCTCAAGAGACCCAGTACTTC,CSVGLDSQETQYF
-,TRBV2,few,TRBJ2-3,TGTGCCAGCAGTGTTCGAGCCCTCGGCGGGAAGGCGGCCCATACGCAGTATTTT,CASSVRALGGKAAHTQYF
-,TRBV20-1,-,TRBJ2-7,TGCAGTGCTCCACCGTCGGGGGCCTACGAGCAGTACTTC,CSAPPSGAYEQYF
TRBD1,TRBV7-2,-,TRBJ1-6,TGTGCCAGCAGCCCCTTAGCATTACAGGGGAATTCACCCCTCCACTTT,CASSPLALQGNSPLHF
-,TRBV5-4,few,TRBJ1-1,TGTGCCAGCAGCTTGGAGGAACCTATGAACACTGAAGCTTTCTTT,CASSLEEPMNTEAFF
-,TRBV12-3/TRBV12-4,-,TRBJ1-5,TGTGCCAGCAGTTTAGTTTGGGAGGATCAGCCCCAGCATTTT,CASSLVWEDQPQHF
TRBD2,TRBV28,-,TRBJ2-5,TGTGCCGCCCAGCGGGGGAGGCGGGAGACCCAGTACTTC,CAAQRGRRETQYF
TRBD2,TRBV27,once,TRBJ2-3,TGTGCCACCGGGGGTTACCTTGGACGGGGGGCAGATACGCAGTATTTT,CATGGYLGRGADTQYF
-,TRBV5-4,few,TRBJ2-7,TGTGCCAGCAGCCCTGGAGGGGGCGGGAAGGATTACGAGCAGTACTTC,CASSPGGGGKDYEQYF
TRBD1,TRBV29-1,-,TRBJ2-1,TGCAGCGTGAGGGACAGGCGTGAGCAGTTCTTC,CSVRDRREQFF
-,TRBV7-9,-,TRBJ1-2,TGTGCCAGCAGCTTATTAGAGAATGGCTACACCTTC,CASSLLENGYTF